A single sample gave rise to the 23 T cell receptor beta chains below, sequenced in a study of cytomegalovirus exposure and HLA in healthy donors. Profiling relied on immunoSEQ multiplex PCR, and the TCRdb table lists in-frame clones only, not all of them. In the table there are 100,000 to 150,000 clones, 85% to 90% of which are singletons. The sample consisted of PBMCs. The receptors originated from a woman between 18 and 29 years old in good health and CMV-seronegative.

The chain has TRBV5-1 and TRBJ2-2; perhaps TRBD1 as D (6 bases). V was cut by 4 bases and J by 1 base, with 11 bases left in between. The CDR3 contains 15 residues. The germline V gene encodes CDR1 SGHRS and CDR2 YFSETQ. The CDR3 loop is CASSPTGQNTGELFF. Here the CDR3 DNA reads TGCGCCAGCAGCCCGACGGGACAGAACACCGGGGAGCTGTTTTTT.

This clone was observed a single time. The chain links TRBV6-5 to TRBJ1-3; no reliable D call. V was clipped by 3 bases and J by 4 bases, with 10 bases between them. The germline V gene encodes CDR1 MNHEY and CDR2 SVGAGI. The CDR3 contains 14 residues. DNA of the CDR3: TGTGCCAGCAGTTATGCGGGGATCGGAAACACCATATATTTT. This gives the protein CASSYAGIGNTIYF.

This clone was seen a single time. The rearrangement links TRBV27 to TRBJ2-1, with 7 bases lining up with TRBD2. This CDR3 has 14 amino acids. Germline V CDR1 and CDR2: MNHEY, SMNVEV (reference sequence). Losses at the gene ends were 3 bases for V and 5 bases for J; bases not matched to a gene: 4. CDR3 amino acids: CASSLPSGDNEQFF. The CDR3 coding sequence is TGTGCCAGCAGTTTGCCCAGCGGGGACAATGAGCAGTTCTTC.

The rearrangement uses TRBV25-1 and TRBJ1-5, with D possibly TRBD1 on 5 matching bases. The germline gives CDR1 MGHDK, CDR2 SYGVNS. The germline V and J ends were trimmed by 2 bases and 5 bases, with 13 bases remaining between them. The CDR3 is 15 residues long. The CDR3 DNA reads TGTGCCAGCAGTGAAGGGGTCCCGGGGGATCAGCCCCAGCATTTT. Amino acid sequence: CASSEGVPGDQPQHF.

The chain combines TRBV7-9 with TRBJ1-5, with TRBD1 as a possible D gene (5 bases). The germline gives CDR1 SEHNR, CDR2 FQNEAQ (reference sequence). Trimming stripped 5 bases from V and 5 bases from J, with 7 bases between. This CDR3 contains 12 residues. The CDR3 coding sequence is TGTGCCAGCAGCCAAGGGGATCAGCCCCAGCATTTT. It specifies CASSQGDQPQHF.

This chain joins TRBV5-4 and TRBJ2-2; D not resolved. The CDR3 totals 14 residues. V was pared by 0 bases and J by 5 bases, with 8 bases between. From germline, CDR1 is SGHNT and CDR2 YYREEE (reference sequence). This CDR3 is CASSLDSLTGELFF. The CDR3 DNA reads TGTGCCAGCAGCTTGGACAGCTTAACCGGGGAGCTGTTTTTT. The variable domain in full, with the rest retrieved from reference TRBV5-4 and TRBJ2-2, is ETGVTQSPTHLIKTRGQQVTLRCSSQSGHNTVSWYQQALGQGPQFIFQYYREEENGRGNFPPRFSGLQFPNYSSELNVNALELDDSALYLCASSLDSLTGELFFGEGSRLTVL.

The V and J genes are TRBV7-2 and TRBJ2-7; 7 nucleotides line up with TRBD1. Trimming took 4 bases from V and 4 from J; bases not matched to a gene: 7. CDR1 SGHTA and CDR2 FQGNSA come from the germline V gene. CDR3 length: 14 amino acids. Written as DNA, the CDR3 is TGTGCCAGCAGCTGGGCAGGGGGTAATTACGAGCAGTACTTC. Encoded protein: CASSWAGGNYEQYF.

J is TRBJ2-4 and V is TRBV5-1, with a weak D call TRBD2 (5 bases). The CDR3 extends over 16 amino acids. The V end lost 0 bases, the J end lost 1 base, and 11 bases lay between the germline ends. Germline CDR1 reads SGHRS; CDR2 reads YFSETQ. The CDR3 region has the DNA TGCGCCAGCAGCTTGGCCGGGGAATGGGCCAAAAACATTCAGTACTTC. Its translation: CASSLAGEWAKNIQYF.

The chain links TRBV18 to TRBJ2-5, with D perhaps matching TRBD1 (5 bases). Looked up from germline, CDR1 is KGHSH and CDR2 is LQKENI. The length of the CDR3 is 14 residues. V dropped 1 base and J dropped 0 bases, with 6 bases sitting between them. This CDR3 reads CASSPQGDQETQYF. The DNA for the CDR3 is TGTGCCAGCTCACCACAAGGGGACCAAGAGACCCAGTACTTC. Full variable domain (rest looked up from reference TRBV18 and TRBJ2-5): NAGVMQNPRHLVRRRGQEARLRCSPMKGHSHVYWYRQLPEEGLKFMVYLQKENIIDESGMPKERFSAEFPKEGPSILRIQQVVRGDSAAYFCASSPQGDQETQYFGPGTRLLVL.

The chain uses TRBV7-9 and TRBJ1-2, with TRBD1 matching over 7 bases. V dropped 1 base and J dropped 3; count of bases not matched to a gene: 14. This CDR3 contains 18 residues. Germline V gives CDR1 SEHNR, CDR2 FQNEAQ (reference sequence). The CDR3 DNA follows: TGTGCCAGCAGCTTAGATTTCTCTTTCCGGGACAGAGACTATGGCTACACCTTC. This translates into CASSLDFSFRDRDYGYTF.

The chain uses TRBV4-1 and TRBJ1-2; the match to TRBD1 covers 10 bases. V gave up 0 bases and J gave up 6 bases; unmatched junction bases: 10. This CDR3 is 17 amino acids long. In germline, CDR1 is MGHRA, CDR2 YSYEKL. The CDR3 coding sequence is TGCGCCAGCAGCCAAGATTTAGTAAGGGACAGGGGCCATGGCTACACCTTC. Translated, it gives CASSQDLVRDRGHGYTF.

The V and J genes are TRBV2 and TRBJ2-2, with 13 nucleotides matching TRBD2. J gave up 8 bases and V 5 bases, and 8 bases lay outside the gene matches. The CDR3 runs 16 residues. In germline, CDR1 is SNHLY, CDR2 FYNNEI. The DNA of the CDR3 is TGTGCCAGCAGTCGACGACTAGCGGGGGGTTTAGGGGAGCTGTTTTTT. This gives the protein CASSRRLAGGLGELFF.

The chain links TRBV30 to TRBJ2-7; 9 nucleotides align to TRBD1. CDR1 is GTSNPN, CDR2 SVGIG, per germline (reference sequence). CDR3 length: 14 residues. The junction had 7 bases not matched to a gene; V was cut back by 3 bases and J by 4 bases. CDR3 nucleotides: TGTGCCTGGAGCCCGAACAGGGGGCTGTACGAGCAGTACTTC. Amino acids: CAWSPNRGLYEQYF.

J is TRBJ2-3 and V is TRBV5-4; 9 bases fit TRBD2. Germline CDR1 is SGHNT and CDR2 is YYREEE (reference sequence). Germline trimming cut 0 bases from V and 6 bases from J; bases unmatched to any gene: 2. This CDR3 has 14 amino acids. The CDR3 DNA sequence: TGTGCCAGCAGCTTGGCGCTAGCGGGGGATACGCAGTATTTT. Translating gives CASSLALAGDTQYF.

This chain links TRBV4-1 with TRBJ2-5; 8 bases are a match to TRBD2. The CDR3 totals 16 residues. V gave up 4 bases and J gave up 5 bases; unmatched junction bases: 12. CDR1 is MGHRA and CDR2 is YSYEKL in the germline V gene. The CDR3 region is CASSPGKQREYETQYF. Here the CDR3 DNA reads TGCGCCAGCAGCCCGGGGAAGCAGCGGGAGTATGAGACCCAGTACTTC.

The CDR3 loop is CASSPGQARGKNIQYF. CDR3 sequence (DNA): TGTGCCAGTAGTCCAGGACAGGCCCGGGGCAAAAACATTCAGTACTTC. V is TRBV19 and J is TRBJ2-4; TRBD1 agrees at 7 bases. Germline assignment: CDR1 LNHDA and CDR2 SQIVND (reference sequence). The CDR3 extends over 16 amino acids. V lost 5 bases to trimming and J lost 3 bases; unmatched junction nucleotides: 10.

The chain combines TRBV6-5 with TRBJ2-1; TRBD1 agrees at 8 bases. The CDR3 spans 12 residues. V lost 4 bases and J lost 9; bases outside the gene matches: 2. Germline loops: CDR1 MNHEY, CDR2 SVGAGI. The CDR3 loop is CASSSGGGEQFF. CDR3 coding DNA: TGTGCCAGCAGTTCAGGGGGCGGTGAGCAGTTCTTC.

As DNA, the CDR3 is TGTGCCAGCAGTTTCGGACTAGCGGGGGCCACTACAGATACGCAGTATTTT. It yields the protein CASSFGLAGATTDTQYF. The V call is TRBV28, the J call TRBJ2-3, with 13 bases fitting TRBD2. V shed 3 bases and J 3 bases; nucleotides not matched to a gene: 6. This CDR3 spans 17 amino acids. Germline CDR1 MDHEN, CDR2 SYDVKM.

The CDR3 sequence: CASSFFGTGNTGELFF. Written as DNA, the CDR3 is TGTGCCAGCAGCTTTTTTGGGACAGGAAACACCGGGGAGCTGTTTTTT. The chain joins TRBV7-9 to TRBJ2-2; 8 nucleotides agree with TRBD1. In germline, CDR1 is SEHNR, CDR2 FQNEAQ (reference sequence). V was pared by 3 bases and J by 2 bases, with 5 bases of the junction left unmatched. This CDR3 has 16 amino acids.

In its sample, this clone was seen a few times. The junction and the germline gene differ at one end; a read error may be behind it. The rearrangement joins TRBV2 to TRBJ2-7; D not resolved. The CDR3 runs 11 residues. CDR1 is SNHLY and CDR2 is FYNNEI in the germline V gene. CDR3 DNA sequence: TGTGCCAGCAGTGACGGCAGCGTTTCCCACTTC. Translated: CASSDGSVSHF.

V usage is TRBV7-8 and J usage is TRBJ2-1; 7 bases are shared with TRBD2. The ends lost 5 bases at V and 4 bases at J; junction bases unmatched: 11. The CDR3 is 16 residues long. Germline lookup yields CDR1 SGHVS and CDR2 FQNEAQ. CDR3 sequence reads: CASSPGGYDSYNEQFF. In DNA form, the CDR3 reads TGTGCCAGCAGCCCGGGGGGTTATGATTCTTACAATGAGCAGTTCTTC.

This clone came up once. This rearrangement joins TRBV10-3 to TRBJ2-7, with D possibly TRBD2 on 5 matching bases. The V end lost 2 bases, the J end lost 4 bases, and 9 bases lay between the germline ends. Germline-derived CDR1 and CDR2 are ENHRY and SYGVKD. The length of the CDR3 is 13 residues. The CDR3 here is CAISEGEGYEQYV. DNA for the CDR3: TGTGCCATCAGTGAGGGCGAGGGATACGAGCAGTACGTC.

This clone was seen a single time. The chain employs TRBV27 and TRBJ1-1; 8 bases align to TRBD1. Per the germline V gene, CDR1 is MNHEY and CDR2 is SMNVEV (reference sequence). The CDR3 has 15 residues. J lost 5 bases, V lost 5 bases, and 10 bases had no gene match. The CDR3 protein is CASSPDRGQTTEAFF. CDR3 nucleotide sequence: TGTGCCAGCAGTCCCGACAGGGGTCAAACGACTGAAGCTTTCTTT.